This TCR beta chain emerged from a study of cytomegalovirus exposure and HLA in healthy donors. Findings and caveats of the study: Earlier results showed most TCR beta V segments being productive about 87% or about 30% of the time. In a later analysis, common viral pathogens appeared linked to several of the most significant clusters.

Concerning this clone itself: The antigen remains unidentified.

Deletions cut 5 bases from V and 2 bases from J, with 9 bases between. The CDR3 consists of 13 residues. In germline, CDR1 is MNHNY, CDR2 SVGAGI (reference sequence). The PCR employed 60 Vbeta primers together with 13 Jbeta primers. TCRdb keeps only in-frame clones here, not all; method: immunoSEQ multiplex PCR. Counted here are 120,000 or so clones, 80% occurring once; the ten biggest clones make up around 8.9%. The sequencing sample was made of PBMCs. The TCR comes from a man aged 30 to 45 in good health and CMV-seropositive. The chain uses TRBV6-6 and TRBJ1-2, with D possibly matching TRBD1 (6 bases). CDR3 sequence reads: CASSPGQNYGYTF. DNA for the CDR3: TGTGCCAGCAGTCCCGGACAGAACTATGGCTACACCTTC.